This T cell receptor (beta chain) was identified during a study of blood T cell repertoires in COVID-19. The overall study: COVID-19 samples collected from the United States, Italy and Spain covered acute and convalescent phases. Sources were T cells, B-cell-depleted T cells, or PBMCs; the material itself was cDNA or gDNA.

This clone was counted once. There are 14 residues in the CDR3. Trimming left V 2 bases short and J 4 bases short, with 11 bases between. Germline assignment: CDR1 MNHEY and CDR2 SVGAGI. Original methodology: Estimated nucleated cell counts came from reference gene primer amplification. TCRdb's copy holds only in-frame clones and misses some; the assay was immunoSEQ multiplex PCR. That table gives V, J and clone size, and the DNA gave D and trimming. Of about 45,000 clones detected, roughly 80% appear once; the ten largest clones hold around two fifths. Sequencing was done on a sample of peripheral blood. The TCR sequence derives from a human donor in a cohort sampled during active COVID-19. This chain joins TRBV6-5 and TRBJ1-1; D possibly corresponds to TRBD1 (5 bases). The CDR3 coding sequence is TGTGCCAGCAGTTACGGCGGGGGGGGCACTGAAGCTTTCTTT. Amino acids: CASSYGGGGTEAFF.